The following is a T cell receptor (beta chain) sequence with its context. Its antigen is currently unknown. The data stem from a study of vaccination effects on CD4 cells after COVID-19. Study information: Participants were vaccinated with two doses of either the BNT162b2 or mRNA-1273 vaccine.

The junction had 7 bases not matched to a gene; V was cut back by 5 bases and J by 7 bases. CDR3 size: 15 residues. Germline values: CDR1 MNHEY, CDR2 SMNVEV (reference sequence). Using immunoSEQ multiplex PCR, the repertoire was profiled, and TCRdb retains in-frame clones only, with some absent. Among tens of thousands of clones listed, approximately 80% were seen once. Antigen-specific CD4+ T cell clonotypes were called by their expansion after viral peptide-pool culture in ViraFEST. Once cultured for under 11 days, the cells underwent separation to obtain CD4+ T cells. Testing of the vaccine recipients showed negative nucleocapsid antibodies and no prior SARS-CoV-2 infection.

This sequence joins TRBV27 and TRBJ1-4; 10 bases line up with TRBD1. The sample in question was CD4+ T cells from PBMCs cultured with HCoV-NL63 spike peptides, obtained before COVID-19 vaccination. This TCR came from a human donor who received a COVID-19 vaccine. The CDR3 region is CASSADRGRVEKLFF. CDR3 in DNA: TGTGCCAGCAGTGCAGACAGGGGGCGCGTTGAAAAACTGTTTTTT.